This is a list of T cell receptor beta chains from one sample in a study of CD8 T cells in Susac syndrome. MiXCR was run by TCRdb on the immunoSEQ multiplex PCR reads, yielding one entry per CDR3 protein. Of a few hundred thousand distinct CDR3 sequences listed, about 82% are singletons. The sequenced sample consisted of CD8+ T cells from PBMCs. The source is a human donor with multiple sclerosis. CDR3s include the opening cysteine and the closing phenylalanine or tryptophan. D genes are given only for firm matches. Part of the rows lack a size; the others show once, few, many or a class for expanded clones.

D	V	J	size	DNA	CDR3
NA	TRBV24-1	TRBJ2-4	NA	TGTGCCACCGGCGGAGGGCCCAAAAACATTCAGTACTTC	CATGGGPKNIQYF
NA	TRBV7-6	TRBJ1-5	NA	TGTGCCAGCAGCTCCCGGGACCCCCATCAGCCCCAGCATTTT	CASSSRDPHQPQHF
NA	TRBV28	TRBJ2-1	NA	TGTGCCAGCAGTTTTCTGGGGCCCTCTTACAATGAGCAGTTCTTC	CASSFLGPSYNEQFF
TRBD2	TRBV5-4	TRBJ2-7	NA	TGTGCCAGCAGCTTCCTTATAGCGGGCGATAGCTCCTACGAGCAGTACTTC	CASSFLIAGDSSYEQYF
NA	TRBV28	TRBJ2-7	NA	TGTGCCAGCAGTTTGGGTCAGGGAGCGGGTTACGAGCAGTACTTC	CASSLGQGAGYEQYF
TRBD2	TRBV28	TRBJ2-7	NA	TGTGCCAGCAGTTTCGTGGGACTAGCCGCCTACGAGCAGTACTTC	CASSFVGLAAYEQYF
NA	TRBV6-1	TRBJ2-3	NA	TGTGCCAGCAGTCCCTCTAGGCGGTCCCTCACAGATACGCAGTATTTT	CASSPSRRSLTDTQYF
NA	TRBV10-3	TRBJ2-7	NA	TGTGCCATCAGTGACAGGTCGGGGAAGGCCTACGAGCAGTACTTC	CAISDRSGKAYEQYF
TRBD1	TRBV20-1	TRBJ1-2	NA	TGCAGTGCTAACAGGGGCCTCTATGGCTACACCTTC	CSANRGLYGYTF
TRBD2	TRBV7-9	TRBJ2-7	NA	TGTGCCAGCAGCTGGCCCTCGCGGGGGGGGCCGGTGGAGCGGTACTTC	CASSWPSRGGPVERYF
NA	TRBV6-5	TRBJ2-3	NA	TGTGCCAGCAGTTACTCTGGCAGGGTGGCCGATACGCAGTATTTT	CASSYSGRVADTQYF
TRBD2	TRBV7-2	TRBJ2-7	NA	TGTGCCAGCAGCTTAGACCCTAGCGGGATGTACGAGCAGTACTTC	CASSLDPSGMYEQYF
NA	TRBV6-5	TRBJ2-3	NA	TGTGCCAGCAGTTACGAGTCGAGTGGCACAGATACGCAGTATTTT	CASSYESSGTDTQYF
TRBD2	TRBV12-3/TRBV12-4	TRBJ2-5	NA	TGTGCCAGCGGTCCGGGACTAGCGGGAGGGCCAGAGACCCAGTACTTC	CASGPGLAGGPETQYF
NA	TRBV4-3	TRBJ1-5	NA	TGCGCCAGCAGCCAAGGGCACAGGGATCCCCAGCATTTT	CASSQGHRDPQHF
NA	TRBV5-4	TRBJ2-1	NA	TGTGCCAGCAGCTTTGGCGCGGGCGGATACAATGAGCAGTTCTTC	CASSFGAGGYNEQFF
NA	TRBV27	TRBJ2-1	NA	TGTGCCAGCAGTTGGGCTTCTACCTACAATGAGCAGTTCTTC	CASSWASTYNEQFF
NA	TRBV29-1	TRBJ2-1	NA	TGCAGCGTTGAGTGGGGCACAGGCCAGACCTACAATGAGCAGTTCTTC	CSVEWGTGQTYNEQFF
NA	TRBV15	TRBJ1-4	NA	TGTGCCACCAGCAGAGATCAGCCTTTTAATGAAAAACTGTTTTTT	CATSRDQPFNEKLFF
NA	TRBV12-3/TRBV12-4	TRBJ2-3	NA	TGTGCCAGCAGTTTCCAGGTTGGGGTAGCGCCAGATACGCAGTATTTT	CASSFQVGVAPDTQYF
TRBD2	TRBV3-1	TRBJ2-7	NA	TGTGCCAGCAGCCAAGATCTCGCTAGCGGGATGGACGAGCAGTACTTC	CASSQDLASGMDEQYF
TRBD2	TRBV3-1	TRBJ2-1	NA	TGTGCCAGCAGCCAAGAACTAGCGGGAGTAGGTAACTACAATGAGCAGTTCTTC	CASSQELAGVGNYNEQFF
TRBD2	TRBV27	TRBJ2-5	NA	TGTGCCAGCAGTCCACTTAAGTGGGAGGGCTGGGAGACCCAGTACTTC	CASSPLKWEGWETQYF
NA	TRBV13	TRBJ2-7	NA	TGTGCCAGCAGCTTAAGTACCAAGACCCACTACGAGCAGTACTTC	CASSLSTKTHYEQYF
TRBD1	TRBV15	TRBJ2-3	NA	TGTGCCACCAGCAGAGGTAGAGGACAGGGTAGCACAGATACGCAGTATTTT	CATSRGRGQGSTDTQYF
NA	TRBV6-2/TRBV6-3	TRBJ1-2	NA	TGTGCCAGCAGCCGCGACAGTTCTCACTATGGCTACACCTTC	CASSRDSSHYGYTF
NA	TRBV11-2	TRBJ2-4	NA	TGTGCCAGCAGCGATCAGCTAGCCAAAAACATTCAGTACTTC	CASSDQLAKNIQYF
TRBD1	TRBV12-3/TRBV12-4	TRBJ2-7	once	TGTGCCAGCAGGAGTACAGGGGAGCATCCCTACGAGCAGTACTTC	CASRSTGEHPYEQYF
TRBD1	TRBV9	TRBJ2-7	once	TGTGCCAGCAGCGTAGGATGGACAGGGCCCTACGAGCAGTACTTC	CASSVGWTGPYEQYF
NA	TRBV5-1	TRBJ1-4	NA	TGCGCCAGCAGCTGGCAGGGGCAGGGTGAAAAACTGTTTTTT	CASSWQGQGEKLFF
NA	TRBV10-3	TRBJ2-2	NA	TGTGCCATCACGGGCACAACGAACACCGGGGAGCTGTTTTTT	CAITGTTNTGELFF
NA	TRBV4-3	TRBJ2-7	once	TGCGCCAGCAGCCAAGAAACAGGGTGCGAGCAGTACTTC	CASSQETGCEQYF
TRBD1	TRBV5-4	TRBJ2-1	few	TGTGCCAGCAGAGGGGGACAGGGGTTCAATGAGCAGTTCTTC	CASRGGQGFNEQFF
NA	TRBV27	TRBJ2-1	few	TGTGCCAGCAGTTATACGGGAAATTCCCACAATGAGCAGTTCTTC	CASSYTGNSHNEQFF
NA	TRBV20-1	TRBJ2-1	NA	TGCAGTGCTAAAAGGGCTAACTACAATGAGCAGTTCTTC	CSAKRANYNEQFF
TRBD1	TRBV5-1	TRBJ2-3	NA	TGCGCCAGCAGCTTGGCTCTACAGGGGTATAGCACAGATACGCAGTATTTT	CASSLALQGYSTDTQYF
NA	TRBV15	TRBJ2-2	NA	TGTGCCACCAGCCAGATGCTAGCCAGCACCGGGGAGCTGTTTTTT	CATSQMLASTGELFF
TRBD1	TRBV19	TRBJ1-2	few	TGTGCCCGAAGGAACAGGGGGCAAAAAGCCGATCACTACACCTTC	CARRNRGQKADHYTF
TRBD2	TRBV13	TRBJ2-6	NA	TGTGCCAGCAGCCTTATAGCGGGAAGCAAATCTGGGGCCAACGTCCTGACTTTC	CASSLIAGSKSGANVLTF
TRBD1	TRBV28	TRBJ2-7	NA	TGTGCCAGCAGCCGGGACAGGGCCTACTCCTACGAGCAGTACTTC	CASSRDRAYSYEQYF
NA	TRBV21-1	TRBJ1-1	NA	TGTGCCAGCAGCAAAGCGACTGAAGCTTTCTTT	CASSKATEAFF
TRBD2	TRBV27	TRBJ2-2	once	TGTGCCAGCCTTCCGGGACTAGATTTCGGGGAGCTGTTTTTT	CASLPGLDFGELFF
NA	TRBV4-2	TRBJ2-3	few	TGTGCCAGCAGCTTGAGTGGCGGCACAGATACGCAGTATTTT	CASSLSGGTDTQYF
NA	TRBV12-3/TRBV12-4	TRBJ1-5	NA	TGTGCCAGCAGTTCAGTGGGAATGAGCAATCAGCCCCAGCATTTT	CASSSVGMSNQPQHF
NA	TRBV5-6	TRBJ2-7	NA	TGTGCCAGCAGCTTGGGGGTTCACGAGCAGTACTTC	CASSLGVHEQYF
NA	TRBV28	TRBJ1-5	NA	TGTGCCAGCAGTTTCGGCGGAGGTAGCAATCAGCCCCAGCATTTT	CASSFGGGSNQPQHF
TRBD2	TRBV27	TRBJ2-1	once	TGTGCCAGCAGTTTATCTGTGGGGGGTTCGATGGGACTAGCGGGAAGCCATGAGCAGTTCTTC	CASSLSVGGSMGLAGSHEQFF
NA	TRBV20-1	TRBJ2-3	NA	TGCAGTGTCCTCCCGCGTACAGATACGCAGTATTTT	CSVLPRTDTQYF
NA	TRBV12-3/TRBV12-4	TRBJ1-1	NA	TGTGCCAGCATCCCTGTTCCGAACACTGAAGCTTTCTTT	CASIPVPNTEAFF
NA	TRBV4-2	TRBJ1-4	NA	TGTGCCAGCAGCCCCGAGGGCCTAGGGGAAAAACTGTTTTTT	CASSPEGLGEKLFF
TRBD1	TRBV7-9	TRBJ2-3	NA	TGTGCCAGCAGCGTACCCCGACAGGGGGCTAGCACAGATACGCAGTATTTT	CASSVPRQGASTDTQYF
TRBD1	TRBV15	TRBJ2-7	once	TGTGCCACCAGCTGTCCCAACTCCGACAGGGGTAGGGGATCCTACGAGCAGTACTTC	CATSCPNSDRGRGSYEQYF
NA	TRBV19	TRBJ2-7	NA	TGTGCCAGTAGTCAACTAGGAGGATCCGAGCAGTACTTC	CASSQLGGSEQYF
TRBD2	TRBV20-1	TRBJ2-1	once	TGCAGTGCTAGGATTTTAGCGGGAAGTGCCTACAATGAGCAGTTCTTC	CSARILAGSAYNEQFF
TRBD2	TRBV9	TRBJ2-1	NA	TGTGCCAGCAGCGCCTACTTTACTAGCGGGAGGGATAATGAGCAGTTCTTC	CASSAYFTSGRDNEQFF
TRBD1	TRBV9	TRBJ1-1	NA	TGTGCCAGCAGCGCACGGACAGGGGGCAGCGCTTTCTTT	CASSARTGGSAFF
TRBD2	TRBV20-1	TRBJ2-1	NA	TGCAGTGCTAGGACCCTAGCGGGAGGGCCCGGTGAGCAGTTCTTC	CSARTLAGGPGEQFF
NA	TRBV6-5	TRBJ1-1	NA	TGTGCCAGCAGTTACGGTCTGGAGATGAACACTGAAGCTTTCTTT	CASSYGLEMNTEAFF
NA	TRBV7-8	TRBJ2-6	NA	TGTGCCAGCAGCTTTCTGCGGAGGCCGGGCTCTGGGGCCAACGTCCTGACTTTC	CASSFLRRPGSGANVLTF